This TCR beta chain was captured in a study of T cells in Graves' hyperthyroidism and ophthalmopathy. Note on this clonotype: It is likely a read error, because the conserved phenylalanine at the end of the CDR3 is missing.

Germline V gene sequence: CDR1 LNHNV, CDR2 YYDKDF (reference sequence). The CDR3 length is 14 residues. The V end was cut by 4 bases, the J end by 0 bases, with 7 bases between. Amplified regions were TCR beta CDR3 sequences from RNA transcripts. First-round RT-PCR targeting the TCR CDR3 was performed with the HTBI primer set. MiXCR, run by TCRdb on the multiplex PCR reads, gives a single entry per CDR3 protein. The sample includes about 350,000 distinct CDR3 sequences, roughly an eighth of them seen just once. V and J are TRBV15 and TRBJ1-5; possible D gene TRBD1, 5 bases. The source of this sequence is a woman between 40 and 55 years old with Graves' ophthalmopathy. The sample comprised blood. The CDR3 reads CATSTDSSNQPQHL. The CDR3 region has the DNA TGTGCCACCAGCACCGACAGTAGCAATCAGCCCCAGCATCTT.